The sequence of this T cell receptor beta chain was determined in a study of blood T cell repertoires in COVID-19. The table came from immunoSEQ multiplex PCR; TCRdb's copy has only in-frame clones and leaves some out. Here the sample spans around 150,000 clones, approximately 83% being singletons. Recovered status applied to Cohort 3 donors who had two consecutive negative PCRs. It also applied to those with clearance or with symptom resolution. Per germline, CDR1 LNHDA and CDR2 SQIVND (reference sequence). Trimming removed 5 bases from V and 5 bases from J; junction bases left unmatched: 4. This CDR3 is 15 amino acids long.

The sequence was collected from a woman in her fifties or sixties who had recovered from COVID-19. The chain joins TRBV19 to TRBJ1-4; the match to TRBD1 covers 11 bases. Sequenced sample: PBMCs or T cells enriched from blood (not recorded which). The CDR3 loop is CASSDRTGGNEKLFF. The CDR3 nucleotides read TGTGCCAGTAGTGACCGGACAGGGGGCAATGAAAAACTGTTTTTT. The full variable domain, rest sourced from reference TRBV19 and TRBJ1-4, is DGGITQSPKYLFRKEGQNVTLSCEQNLNHDAMYWYRQDPGQGLRLIYYSQIVNDFQKGDIAEGYSVSREKKESFPLTVTSAQKNPTAFYLCASSDRTGGNEKLFFGSGTQLSVL.